This is a list of T cell receptor beta chains from one sample in a study of T cell responses to AZD1222 COVID-19 vaccine. Method: immunoSEQ multiplex PCR; TCRdb's copy keeps in-frame clones and lacks some. This sample has about 82,000 clones, with 83% found just once. Sequences were derived from peripheral blood, sampled 28 days after the second AZD1222 dose. Receptors originate from an adult who received the AZD1222 COVID-19 vaccine. The CDR3 runs from the conserved cysteine through the conserved F or W. Each record gives: V gene, CDR3 length, D gene, clone size, J gene, CDR3 protein, CDR3 DNA. The D gene is left open where the match is weak. Rows may omit the clone size; those that give it use once, few, many or a size class.

>TRBV6-2/TRBV6-3|14|-|-|TRBJ1-2
CASSYIGRAAGYTF
TGTGCCAGCAGTTACATTGGCAGGGCGGCGGGCTACACCTTC
>TRBV9|15|TRBD1|-|TRBJ2-1
CASSFQQGENNEQFF
TGTGCCAGCAGCTTTCAACAGGGGGAAAACAATGAGCAGTTCTTC
>TRBV14|14|-|many|TRBJ1-2
CASSRARRDYGYTF
TGTGCCAGCAGCCGGGCCCGGAGGGACTATGGCTACACCTTC
>TRBV10-3|17|-|-|TRBJ2-3
CAISEPNRLPGTDTQYF
TGTGCCATCAGTGAGCCCAACAGGCTCCCGGGGACAGATACGCAGTATTTT
>TRBV5-5|15|TRBD1|once|TRBJ2-3
CASSLGTGPTDTQYF
TGTGCCAGCAGCTTGGGGACAGGGCCGACAGATACGCAGTATTTT
>TRBV27|14|-|-|TRBJ2-2
CASSFDRSIGELFF
TGTGCCAGCAGTTTTGACCGGTCGATCGGGGAGCTGTTTTTT
>TRBV30|12|-|-|TRBJ2-7
CAWSGGDYEQYF
TGTGCCTGGAGTGGGGGGGACTACGAGCAGTACTTC
>TRBV6-5|15|-|-|TRBJ2-3
CASSLRGPSTDTQYF
TGTGCCAGCAGCCTTCGGGGTCCTAGCACAGATACGCAGTATTTT
>TRBV6-5|15|TRBD1|-|TRBJ1-3
CASSRKTGAQSTIYF
TGTGCCAGCAGTAGGAAGACAGGGGCCCAGAGCACCATATATTTT
>TRBV12-3/TRBV12-4|13|-|-|TRBJ2-1
CASSLESGVSQFF
TGTGCCAGCAGTTTAGAGTCGGGAGTGAGTCAGTTCTTC
>TRBV4-1|19|TRBD2|-|TRBJ2-1
CASSQDPFTSGASYNEQFF
TGCGCCAGCAGCCAAGATCCCTTTACTAGCGGGGCATCCTACAATGAGCAGTTCTTC
>TRBV6-4|14|TRBD1|-|TRBJ2-1
CASSDGTGGNEQFF
TGTGCCAGCAGTGATGGGACAGGGGGCAATGAGCAGTTCTTC
>TRBV5-1|14|-|once|TRBJ2-3
CASSSGPSTDTQYF
TGCGCCAGCAGCTCCGGACCGTCTACAGATACGCAGTATTTT
>TRBV4-3|16|TRBD2|-|TRBJ2-1
CASSQDSGTSGKEQFF
TGCGCCAGCAGCCAAGATTCAGGGACTAGCGGGAAGGAGCAGTTCTTC
>TRBV6-5|15|TRBD2|-|TRBJ2-7
CASSPTWGRAYEQYF
TGTGCCAGCAGTCCAACCTGGGGGAGGGCGTACGAGCAGTACTTC
>TRBV5-1|15|-|-|TRBJ2-1
CASSTGTRGYNEQFF
TGCGCCAGCAGCACCGGGACACGAGGTTACAATGAGCAGTTCTTC
>TRBV2|14|-|-|TRBJ1-6
CASRGSGANSPLHF
TGTGCCAGCAGGGGGTCAGGGGCCAATTCACCCCTCCACTTT